This passage covers 9 T cell receptor beta chains from one sample sequenced in a study of blood T cell repertoires in COVID-19 (dated by TCRdb to about 2020). The library was made by the immunoSEQ multiplex PCR assay. Imported from immuneACCESS, the table was reduced by TCRdb to in-frame sequences with V and J called. These copies leave out some clones; in studies compared against another copy, an unresolved V gene accounts for under half, and the cause of the remainder is not known. The sample table shows about 200,000 clones, and roughly three quarters are seen once. The ten biggest clones cover approximately 6% of the sample. The specimen sequenced was peripheral blood. Receptors originate from a woman aged 40 to 55 with COVID-19, enrolled during active disease.

The chain couples TRBV5-4 to TRBJ1-3; no definite D call. The CDR3 covers 15 residues. Germline V CDR1 and CDR2: SGHNT, YYREEE (reference sequence). V was clipped by 4 bases and J by 2 bases, with 13 bases between them. In DNA, the CDR3 is TGTGCCAGCAGCAATCAGGTCTTACCTGGAAACACCATATATTTT. This translates into CASSNQVLPGNTIYF.

The chain links TRBV3-1 (or the pseudogene TRBV3-2) to TRBJ1-1; tentatively, D is TRBD1 (6 bases). This CDR3 region has 13 residues. V lost 3 bases and J 4 bases, leaving 9 bases between the germline ends. Germline CDR1 LGHDT, CDR2 YNNKEL (reference sequence). CDR3 sequence reads: CASSHRGSTEAFF. DNA of the CDR3: TGTGCCAGCAGCCACAGGGGCTCCACTGAAGCTTTCTTT.

The chain has TRBV5-1 and TRBJ2-3, with 11 bases matching TRBD2. Germline trimming cut 4 bases from V and 4 bases from J; bases unmatched to any gene: 5. The CDR3 loop spans 15 amino acids. Germline assignment: CDR1 SGHRS and CDR2 YFSETQ. The CDR3 here is CASSGGLAGSDTQYF. CDR3 sequence (DNA): TGCGCCAGCAGCGGTGGACTAGCGGGCTCAGATACGCAGTATTTT.

This sequence joins TRBV11-3 and TRBJ2-7; perhaps TRBD2 as D (6 bases). The CDR3 consists of 13 residues. The V gene lost 5 bases and the J gene lost 6 bases, with 14 bases spanning the gap. Germline V gene data show CDR1 as SGHNT and CDR2 as YENEEA. The CDR3, as DNA: TGTGCCAGCAGCCACGGCGGGGAAAGCGAGCAGTACTTC. It translates to CASSHGGESEQYF.

The V call is TRBV2, the J call TRBJ1-4; 8 nucleotides align to TRBD1. V trimming: 7 bases; J trimming: 5 bases; junction bases outside the gene matches: 12. The CDR3 extends over 16 amino acids. In germline, CDR1 is SNHLY, CDR2 FYNNEI. CDR3: CASIPLGTGLNEKLFF. The CDR3 nucleotides read TGTGCCAGCATCCCGCTAGGGACAGGACTCAATGAAAAACTGTTTTTT.

The chain carries TRBV5-1 and TRBJ2-5; 7 nucleotides align to TRBD1. Trimming cost V 4 bases and J 2 bases; bases outside gene matches: 5. There are 14 residues in the CDR3. Germline V lookup: CDR1 SGHRS, CDR2 YFSETQ. The CDR3: CASSRGQLQETQYF. In DNA, the CDR3 is TGCGCCAGCAGCCGGGGACAGTTACAAGAGACCCAGTACTTC.

The chain recombines TRBV2 with TRBJ2-5; D is perhaps TRBD1 (6 bases). The CDR3 sequence is 15 residues long. Per the germline V gene, CDR1 is SNHLY and CDR2 is FYNNEI. With 1 base removed from V and 1 base from J, the gap between germline ends came to 10 bases. The CDR3 DNA reads as TGTGCCAGCAGTGAAGGGGGGACATTCCAAGAGACCCAGTACTTC. It is translated as CASSEGGTFQETQYF.

The CDR3 nucleotides are TGTGCCAGCAGTACCCCCAGGGGCTACGAGCAGTACTTC. Translation: CASSTPRGYEQYF. V is TRBV5-4 and J is TRBJ2-7; D possibly corresponds to TRBD1 (6 bases). CDR1 SGHNT and CDR2 YYREEE come from the germline V gene (reference sequence). The CDR3 covers 13 residues. V lost 5 bases and J 3 bases, leaving 12 bases between the germline ends.

In this sample, this clone turned up once. The V gene is TRBV19, the J gene TRBJ1-5; D possibly corresponds to TRBD1 (5 bases). Trimming cost V 3 bases and J 7 bases, with 13 bases left between them. In germline, CDR1 is LNHDA, CDR2 SQIVND (reference sequence). The CDR3 runs to 14 residues. The CDR3 sequence: CASSMAGPGQPQHF. As DNA, the CDR3 is TGTGCCAGTAGTATGGCGGGACCGGGACAGCCCCAGCATTTT.